Presented here are 17 T cell receptor beta chains from one specimen sequenced in a study of cytomegalovirus exposure and HLA in healthy donors. Primers for the PCR totalled 60 Vbeta and 13 Jbeta. Sequencing used immunoSEQ multiplex PCR; TCRdb keeps in-frame clones, though not all of them. The repertoire holds tens of thousands of clones, with approximately 91% as singletons. The specimen sequenced was PBMCs. Receptors originate from a woman younger than 30 in good health and CMV-seronegative.

There are a few counts of this clone. The chain employs TRBV5-4 and TRBJ2-1, with 11 bases matching TRBD2. With V trimmed by 4 bases and J by 1 base, 4 bases remained unmatched. CDR3 length: 16 amino acids. In germline, CDR1 is SGHNT, CDR2 YYREEE (reference sequence). In nucleotides, the CDR3 is TGTGCCAGCAGCCGATTAGCGGGAGGGTCCTACAATGAGCAGTTCTTC. It encodes CASSRLAGGSYNEQFF.

The J gene is TRBJ2-1, the V gene TRBV4-2, with D maybe TRBD2 (5 bases). CDR3 length equals 15 residues. With 2 bases removed from V and 13 bases from J, the gap between germline ends came to 21 bases. CDR1 and CDR2 from the germline V gene are LGHNA and YNFKEQ. The CDR3 DNA reads TGTGCCAGCAGCCAATTGGCGGAGGAGGTTTCGCGTCAGTTCTTC. It encodes CASSQLAEEVSRQFF.

The chain employs TRBV5-1 and TRBJ1-5; D unresolved. From germline, CDR1 is SGHRS and CDR2 YFSETQ. The germline V and J ends were trimmed by 3 bases and 4 bases, with 17 bases remaining between them. The CDR3 extends over 16 amino acids. This chain's CDR3 is CASSSVYREANQPQHF. The CDR3 nucleotides read TGCGCCAGCAGCTCAGTTTACCGGGAAGCTAATCAGCCCCAGCATTTT.

The chain uses TRBV15 and TRBJ2-7; D is perhaps TRBD1 (6 bases). The CDR3 spans 14 residues. CDR1 is LNHNV, CDR2 YYDKDF, per germline (reference sequence). Trimming pared 2 bases from V and 3 bases from J, leaving 11 bases between. In DNA, the CDR3 is TGTGCCACCAGCAGATACAGGGATAGCTACGAGCAGTACTTC. This gives the protein CATSRYRDSYEQYF.

This clone was seen just once. The chain links TRBV27 to TRBJ2-2, with D maybe TRBD2 (5 bases). CDR3 size: 17 residues. Germline V gene lookup returns CDR1 MNHEY and CDR2 SMNVEV (reference sequence). The ends were cut back, 2 bases at V and 6 bases at J, with 19 bases in the middle. The CDR3 protein is CASSLRGSFSGAGELFF. DNA for the CDR3: TGTGCCAGCAGTTTACGTGGGAGCTTCAGTGGGGCCGGGGAGCTGTTTTTT.

The J gene is TRBJ1-1, the V gene TRBV28; 12 bases are a match to TRBD1. Germline V gene lookup returns CDR1 MDHEN and CDR2 SYDVKM. With V trimmed by 4 bases and J by 10 bases, 7 bases remained unmatched. This CDR3 has 14 amino acids. CDR3 sequence reads: CASSWDRGLMAAFF. For the CDR3, the DNA is TGTGCCAGCAGTTGGGACAGGGGGCTAATGGCAGCTTTCTTT.

This clone was observed a single time. The rearrangement links TRBV7-9 to TRBJ2-3, with D possibly being TRBD2 (6 bases). There are 15 residues in the CDR3. Trimming stripped 3 bases from V and 4 bases from J, with 14 bases between. CDR1 SEHNR and CDR2 FQNEAQ come from the germline V gene (reference sequence). The CDR3 reads CASSLGLKSADTQYF. Written as DNA, the CDR3 is TGTGCCAGCAGCTTGGGACTCAAATCAGCAGATACGCAGTATTTT.

The chain is built from TRBV2 and TRBJ2-2; no clear D. Per germline, CDR1 SNHLY and CDR2 FYNNEI. Trimming removed 10 bases at V and 4 bases at J, with 13 bases between. The CDR3 contains 13 residues. Written as DNA, the CDR3 is TGTGCCACCCACTTCTCCTCCACCGGGGAGCTGTTTTTT. Protein: CATHFSSTGELFF.

The V call is TRBV5-3, the J call TRBJ1-6; 9 bases are a match to TRBD1. TRBV5-3 belongs to the ORF category, with a function that is uncertain. Trimming at V came to 2 bases and at J to 8 bases, leaving 8 bases not matched to a gene. The CDR3 is 16 amino acids. CDR3 loop: CARSFSDRGKYSPLHF. The CDR3 DNA follows: TGTGCCAGAAGCTTTTCGGACAGGGGTAAGTATTCACCCCTCCACTTT.

V is TRBV13 and J is TRBJ2-1; 12 positions match TRBD2. Germline V CDR1 and CDR2: PRHDT, FYEKMQ (reference sequence). Unmatched junction bases numbered 8, after V lost 4 bases and J lost 4 bases. The CDR3 sequence is 17 residues long. The CDR3 DNA follows: TGTGCCAGCAGCTGGAGACTAGCGGGAGTGTCGTACAATGAGCAGTTCTTC. Protein: CASSWRLAGVSYNEQFF.

This chain links TRBV29-1 with TRBJ2-1; D is uncertain. This CDR3 spans 16 amino acids. Looked up from germline, CDR1 is SQVTM and CDR2 is ANQGSEA. V shed 6 bases and J shed 0 bases, with 18 bases lying between them. CDR3 residues: CSVRRIGDGSYNEQFF. The DNA for the CDR3 is TGCAGCGTCCGAAGGATTGGAGACGGCTCCTACAATGAGCAGTTCTTC.

This chain uses TRBV10-3 with TRBJ2-7; 8 nucleotides match TRBD1. After removal of 6 bases from V and 3 bases from J, the junction contained 7 bases not matched to a gene. CDR3 length: 14 amino acids. The germline gives CDR1 ENHRY, CDR2 SYGVKD. CDR3: CAISWGQEIYEQYF. The DNA of the CDR3 is TGTGCCATCAGCTGGGGACAGGAGATCTACGAGCAGTACTTC.

The genes are TRBV28 and TRBJ2-5; 11 bases line up with TRBD2. From germline, CDR1 is MDHEN and CDR2 SYDVKM. With V trimmed by 4 bases and J by 7 bases, 8 bases remained unmatched. The CDR3 runs to 15 residues. CDR3 nucleotide sequence: TGTGCCAGCAGTTCGGGACTAGCGGAGTATTTGACCCAGTACTTC. Translated, it gives CASSSGLAEYLTQYF.

This clone was detected only a few times. The chain employs TRBV28 and TRBJ2-1, with D tentatively TRBD1 (6 bases). V lost 6 bases, J lost 11 bases, and 14 bases lay in between. This CDR3 has 12 residues. Germline assignment: CDR1 MDHEN and CDR2 SYDVKM. Here the CDR3 DNA reads TGTGCCAGCAGCGTCTCAGGGGTCAAGCAGTTCTTC. Translated: CASSVSGVKQFF.

This clone has a handful of counts. This chain links TRBV19 with TRBJ1-2; 9 bases map to TRBD1. The V gene's germline CDR1 is LNHDA and CDR2 SQIVND (reference sequence). The CDR3 runs to 14 residues. The J segment lost 9 bases and the V segment lost 4 bases, leaving 9 bases of the junction unmatched. CDR3: CASSTQVGTGSYTF. In DNA form, the CDR3 reads TGTGCCAGTAGTACCCAGGTGGGGACAGGGAGCTACACCTTC.

V is TRBV5-6 and J is TRBJ2-7; TRBD2 matches 12 bases. Trimming removed 4 bases from V and 4 bases from J; junction bases left unmatched: 6. Germline CDR1 reads SGHDT; CDR2 reads YYEEEE. The CDR3 is 15 residues long. For the CDR3, the DNA is TGTGCCAGCAGCCATCCCGGGACTAGCGGGTACGAGCAGTACTTC. It encodes CASSHPGTSGYEQYF.

This clone was picked up one time. The rearrangement joins TRBV28 to TRBJ1-5; no firm D call. V dropped 3 bases and J dropped 4 bases, with 16 bases sitting between them. CDR3 length equals 16 residues. Germline CDR1 and CDR2: MDHEN and SYDVKM. CDR3 DNA: TGTGCCAGCAGTTTTGAGTACCCAGCGGGGAATCAGCCCCAGCATTTT. Protein product: CASSFEYPAGNQPQHF.